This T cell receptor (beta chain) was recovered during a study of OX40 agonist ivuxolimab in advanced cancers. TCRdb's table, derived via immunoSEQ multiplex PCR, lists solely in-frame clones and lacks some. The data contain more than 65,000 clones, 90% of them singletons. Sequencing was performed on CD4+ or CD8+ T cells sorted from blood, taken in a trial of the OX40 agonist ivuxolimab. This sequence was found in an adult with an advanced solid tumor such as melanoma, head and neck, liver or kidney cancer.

CDR3 in amino acids: CASSPPVGGHWKETQYF. The CDR3 nucleotides are TGTGCCAGCAGCCCCCCGGTTGGGGGGCACTGGAAAGAGACCCAGTACTTC. The rearrangement uses TRBV7-2 and TRBJ2-5, with D possibly called TRBD1 or TRBD2 (6 bases each). The CDR3 length is 17 residues. Germline CDR1 reads SGHTA; CDR2 reads FQGNSA. V lost 5 bases and J lost 3, with 22 bases in between.